The TCR beta chain described here comes from a study of blood T cell repertoires in COVID-19. Study-wide context: COVID-19 samples collected from the United States, Italy and Spain covered acute and convalescent phases. PBMCs, B-cell-depleted T cells, or T cells were the source of the cDNA or gDNA that made up the material.

Germline values: CDR1 WNHNN, CDR2 SYGVQD (reference sequence). With V trimmed by 8 bases and J by 2 bases, 5 bases remained unmatched. The CDR3 runs to 16 residues. As handled by the study authors: Estimation of nucleated cell counts relied on the amplification of reference gene primers. Generated by immunoSEQ multiplex PCR, the TCRdb table keeps only in-frame clones and is missing some. The V and J calls and clone size are taken from that table; D and trimming were inferred from the DNA. The table shows under 150,000 clones, with approximately 88% occurring only once. The receptor was derived from a woman older than 75 with acute or convalescent COVID-19. The chain has TRBV10-1 and TRBJ2-3; 15 bases agree with TRBD2. Sequenced: peripheral blood. The CDR3 DNA reads TGCGCCAGCCCAAGGACTAGCGGGAGGGACACAGATACGCAGTATTTT. Translating gives CASPRTSGRDTDTQYF.